This TCR beta chain was obtained from a study of blood T cell repertoires in COVID-19. Study as a whole: From T cells, B-cell-depleted T cells, or PBMCs came the material, which was cDNA or gDNA.

Many counts were recorded for this clone. Germline CDR1 is LNHDA and CDR2 is SQIVND (reference sequence). The CDR3 length is 15 residues. The J segment lost 0 bases and the V segment lost 7 bases, leaving 5 bases of the junction unmatched. Clones were sequenced by immunoSEQ multiplex PCR, and TCRdb holds only the in-frame ones, with some missing. The data show approximately 310,000 clones, around 86% seen once. The TCR comes from a man aged 50 or older with active or convalescent COVID-19. Sequencing was done on a sample of peripheral blood. This chain links TRBV19 with TRBJ2-7; 11 bases are a match to TRBD1. CDR3 sequence (DNA): TGTGCCAGTACCTCCGGGACAGGGGGCTCCTACGAGCAGTACTTC. As protein: CASTSGTGGSYEQYF.